The rows below give T cell receptor beta chains drawn from one sample of a study of shared clonotypes between healthy human individuals. Sequenced by immunoSEQ multiplex PCR; TCRdb stores in-frame clones only, minus some. Of roughly 590,000 clones listed, around 95% are singletons. Input material: naive CD8+ T cells sorted from blood. The receptor set was obtained from a woman in her thirties in good health. The CDR3 runs from the conserved cysteine through the conserved F or W. The order of the fields is J gene, D gene, clone size, V gene, CDR3 protein, CDR3 DNA. D genes are given only for firm matches. The size entry is marked missing in some rows and otherwise reads once, few, many or a size class.

TRBJ1-2 | TRBD1 | few | TRBV9 | CASSGRDRMRLDYGYTF | TGTGCCAGCAGCGGCCGGGACAGGATGAGGCTAGACTATGGCTACACCTTC
TRBJ1-5 | . | . | TRBV21-1 | CASSGPGDNSNQPQHF | TGTGCCAGCAGCGGCCCCGGGGATAATAGCAATCAGCCCCAGCATTTT
TRBJ2-1 | . | . | TRBV7-6 | CASSPLPTGIEQFF | TGTGCCAGCAGCCCGCTACCGACTGGTATTGAGCAGTTCTTC
TRBJ2-5 | . | . | TRBV10-2 | CASSLTSPGETQYF | TGCGCCAGCAGCTTGACTAGTCCGGGGGAGACCCAGTACTTC
TRBJ2-7 | TRBD1 | . | TRBV6-1 | CASAGTGGGYEQYF | TGTGCCAGTGCCGGGACAGGGGGCGGGTACGAGCAGTACTTC
TRBJ1-1 | TRBD1 | . | TRBV7-9 | CASSSGQGTTEAFF | TGTGCCAGCAGCTCCGGACAGGGGACCACTGAAGCTTTCTTT
TRBJ2-3 | . | . | TRBV23-1 | CASSLRDGQYF | TGCGCCAGCAGTCTCCGGGACGGGCAGTATTTT
TRBJ2-1 | . | . | TRBV29-1 | CSVDYSSYNEQFF | TGCAGCGTAGACTACAGCTCCTACAATGAGCAGTTCTTC
TRBJ1-2 | TRBD1 | . | TRBV6-4 | CASSDSRFLPGQGNYNYGYTF | TGTGCCAGCAGTGACTCGAGGTTTTTGCCGGGACAGGGAAATTATAACTATGGCTACACCTTC
TRBJ2-7 | TRBD1 | . | TRBV27 | CASSLTGFSSYEQYF | TGTGCCAGCAGTTTGACAGGGTTTAGCTCCTACGAGCAGTACTTC
TRBJ2-7 | . | once | TRBV7-9 | CASSHGALEQYF | TGTGCCAGCAGCCACGGGGCACTGGAGCAGTACTTC
TRBJ2-4 | . | . | TRBV13 | CASSLDRQEQYF | TGTGCCAGCAGCTTAGATCGGCAGGAGCAGTACTTC
TRBJ2-1 | . | . | TRBV29-1 | CSVETRSSYNEQFF | TGCAGCGTTGAAACTAGAAGCTCCTACAATGAGCAGTTCTTC
TRBJ2-5 | . | . | TRBV5-6 | CASSFPGEETQYF | TGTGCCAGCAGCTTCCCAGGTGAAGAGACCCAGTACTTC
TRBJ1-5 | . | . | TRBV15 | CATSRDLGEDQARQPQHF | TGTGCCACCAGCAGAGACCTAGGGGAGGATCAAGCGCGACAGCCCCAGCATTTT
TRBJ2-3 | . | . | TRBV28 | CASAAVLTDTQYF | TGTGCCAGCGCAGCGGTTCTCACAGATACGCAGTATTTT
TRBJ1-2 | TRBD1 | . | TRBV7-9 | CASSVDRGLLLTYYGYTF | TGTGCCAGCAGCGTAGACAGGGGGCTACTTCTAACCTACTATGGCTACACCTTC
TRBJ2-3 | TRBD2 | . | TRBV7-9 | CASSYGTSGTTDTQYF | TGTGCCAGCAGCTATGGGACTAGCGGCACCACAGATACGCAGTATTTT
TRBJ1-4 | . | . | TRBV7-9 | CASRKTGTPTNEKLFF | TGTGCCAGCAGAAAAACCGGGACACCAACTAATGAAAAACTGTTTTTT
TRBJ2-1 | TRBD1 | . | TRBV10-3 | CAIRGTDPYNEQFF | TGTGCCATCAGGGGGACAGACCCCTACAATGAGCAGTTCTTC
TRBJ2-7 | . | . | TRBV27 | CASSPTPLGGEQYF | TGTGCCAGCAGTCCTACCCCACTCGGGGGAGAGCAGTACTTC
TRBJ2-7 | . | . | TRBV29-1 | CSVGDSDYEQYF | TGCAGCGTTGGCGACTCGGACTACGAGCAGTACTTC
TRBJ2-4 | . | . | TRBV2 | CASGAGKNIQYF | TGTGCCAGCGGGGCTGGGAAAAACATTCAGTACTTC
TRBJ2-2 | TRBD1 | . | TRBV5-6 | CASSYGTGVGTGELFF | TGTGCCAGCAGCTACGGAACAGGGGTAGGAACCGGGGAGCTGTTTTTT
TRBJ2-7 | TRBD2 | . | TRBV7-6 | CASSLGVAGEAFYEQYF | TGTGCCAGCAGCTTAGGAGTAGCGGGGGAGGCGTTCTACGAGCAGTACTTC
TRBJ2-7 | . | . | TRBV6-1 | CASSEGAGMSYEQYF | TGTGCCAGCAGTGAAGGGGCAGGTATGTCCTACGAGCAGTACTTC
TRBJ2-5 | TRBD2 | once | TRBV5-4 | CASSLSISGSEQETQYF | TGTGCCAGCAGCTTGAGCATTAGCGGGAGTGAACAAGAGACCCAGTACTTC
TRBJ2-4 | . | . | TRBV19 | CASSRVGRTDLAKNIQYF | TGTGCCAGTAGTAGGGTCGGTAGGACAGATTTAGCCAAAAACATTCAGTACTTC
TRBJ1-3 | . | . | TRBV29-1 | CSATGTTSGNTIYF | TGCAGCGCCACAGGGACCACCTCTGGAAACACCATATATTTT
TRBJ2-1 | . | . | TRBV29-1 | CSVEGPAANNEQFF | TGCAGCGTTGAAGGGCCGGCGGCAAACAATGAGCAGTTCTTC
TRBJ2-7 | TRBD1 | . | TRBV28 | CASSQILWTGLGVYEQYF | TGTGCCAGCAGTCAAATTCTATGGACAGGTCTGGGGGTCTACGAGCAGTACTTC
TRBJ2-2 | TRBD2 | . | TRBV18 | CASSPLREAINTGELFF | TGTGCCAGCTCACCGCTTCGGGAGGCGATCAACACCGGGGAGCTGTTTTTT
TRBJ2-2 | . | . | TRBV9 | CASSFRGALSFTGELFF | TGTGCCAGCAGCTTCCGGGGGGCTCTTTCCTTCACCGGGGAGCTGTTTTTT
TRBJ1-1 | . | once | TRBV28 | CASSPFTYTEAFF | TGTGCCAGCAGTCCCTTTACTTACACTGAAGCTTTCTTT
TRBJ2-7 | . | . | TRBV13 | CASSSLGGGDHYEQYF | TGTGCCAGCAGCTCCCTCGGAGGGGGGGACCACTACGAGCAGTACTTC
TRBJ2-3 | . | . | TRBV9 | CASSVGDIDTDTQYF | TGTGCCAGCAGCGTAGGAGATATAGACACAGATACGCAGTATTTT
TRBJ2-2 | . | . | TRBV5-5 | CASSLSLASLLNTGELFF | TGTGCCAGCAGCTTGAGTCTGGCTAGCCTATTGAACACCGGGGAGCTGTTTTTT
TRBJ1-2 | TRBD1 | . | TRBV19 | CASRHSTGVVNYGYTF | TGTGCCAGTAGACACTCGACAGGGGTTGTCAACTATGGCTACACCTTC